This T cell receptor (beta chain) was found in a study of blood T cells in healthy people across ages. The study's findings and limits: Diversity of TCR beta correlated strongly with naive T cell percentage. Diversity was higher, and naive CD4+ cells more numerous, in long-lived donors than in aged donors.

A J-beta primer mix and a sample-barcoded 5' primer were used in a second PCR of about 7 to 12 cycles. Each CDR3 protein is one row after TCRdb ran MiXCR on the 5' RACE reads. The data hold under 800,000 distinct CDR3 sequences, with more than 40% observed a single time. Concerning this clonotype itself: The antigen remains unidentified.

The sequence derives from a woman aged 55-75 years in good health. The material sequenced was blood.

The CDR3 coding sequence is TGTGCCAGCAGCTTAAATACAGGGAACTATGGCTACACCTTC. It yields the protein CASSLNTGNYGYTF. The chain has TRBV5-4 and TRBJ1-2; a weak D match, TRBD1 (6 bases). The CDR3 consists of 14 residues. Trimming took off 2 bases at V and 2 bases at J, with 10 bases between the two ends. Per germline, CDR1 SGHNT and CDR2 YYREEE (reference sequence).